This TCR beta chain was documented in a study of blood T cell repertoires in COVID-19. The table came from immunoSEQ multiplex PCR; TCRdb's copy has only in-frame clones and leaves some out. This table has approximately 300,000 clones, 89% appearing once. Participant-given clinical history determined each cohort assignment. Per the germline V gene, CDR1 is SGHNT and CDR2 is YYREEE (reference sequence). Trimming removed 4 bases from V and 3 bases from J, with 14 bases in between. This CDR3 has 16 residues. The TCR comes from a man between 60 and 70 years old who had recovered from COVID-19. The chain recombines TRBV5-4 with TRBJ1-6, with D uncertain. Sequencing was performed on PBMCs or T cells enriched from blood (not recorded which). The CDR3 protein is CASSTPSGNYNSPLHF. For the CDR3, the DNA is TGTGCCAGCAGCACCCCATCCGGGAACTATAATTCACCCCTCCACTTT.